This T cell receptor beta chain was recorded in a study of cytomegalovirus exposure and HLA in healthy donors (dated by TCRdb to 2017 to 2019). Describing the broader study: A later analysis indicated that the 110 or so validation repertoires were generated on the platform also employed for the approximately 700 repertoires of the first cohort. To predict cytomegalovirus infection status, the study brought together high-throughput TCR immunosequencing, statistical association of individual TCRs with disease status, and machine learning. Along with the approximately 700-subject first cohort, a separate validation cohort of approximately 110 different subjects was used. The study aimed to test whether signatures of past pathogen exposure could be identified by cataloging public T cell receptors.

Study-level results and caveats: Three of the identified cytomegalovirus-associated TCR beta chains were confirmed in vitro to be specific for cytomegalovirus antigens. Across donors, most TCR sequences were observed very rarely, whereas some public TCRs were present in many individuals. The validation cohort had no HLA typing available for a later analysis, so co-occurrence within that cohort was assessed over all 120 repertoires. In the study, approximately 160 TCR beta chains were listed as associated with cytomegalovirus. Cytomegalovirus status was reported to be diagnosed by the classifier with high specificity and sensitivity in both the original and validation cohorts. It was suggested by the authors that the approach could potentially be generalized to other disease states and immunological phenotypes. A later analysis found that TCRs clustered in the first cohort also tended to co-occur in the 120 validation repertoires, with just under 95% of cluster scores above 0.

Library generation was performed with the immunoSEQ multiplex PCR assay. Per the original workflow: A statistical classification framework was built to diagnose cytomegalovirus status from the catalog of TCR beta chain sequences. What TCRdb holds here is the immuneACCESS table cut down to in-frame rearrangements. Part of the clones is not present; checked against another copy, under half of the missing clones reflect an unresolved V gene, and the others are unexplained. V and J calls and clone size are those listed in that table; D and trimming were worked out from the DNA. The sample contains 150,000 to 200,000 clones, around 96% of them found a single time. The ten largest clonotypes hold about 0.89% of the sample. Donors formed part of the validation cohort, which comprised about 130 subjects and was distinct from the first cohort of 550 to 850 subjects. About this clone: Its cognate antigen has yet to be identified. There are no base qualities to consult, and no much larger clone falls within one base.

This receptor was identified in a woman aged 18-30 years in good health and CMV-seronegative. What was sequenced was PBMCs.

The CDR3 region: CASSSRGHSGSSYNEQFF. The DNA is as follows: TGTGCCAGCAGCTCCCGGGGTCATTCGGGCAGCTCCTACAATGAGCAGTTCTTC. This chain is built from TRBV7-2 and TRBJ2-1; TRBD2 could be the D gene, as 5 bases match. CDR1 and CDR2 were assigned from the germline V gene as SGHTA and FQGNSA. Spanning cysteine to phenylalanine, the CDR3 consists of 18 amino acids. Of the read, only the CDR3 DNA is kept; its 54 bases are in frame from base 1. Trimming at the junction amounts to 4 bases on V and 0 bases on J, and the germline ends lie 19 bases apart.